What follows describes a single TCR beta chain. This sample is part of a study of blood T cell repertoires in COVID-19. Across the whole study: The study drew acute and convalescent COVID-19 samples from the United States, Italy and Spain. From T cells, B-cell-depleted T cells, or PBMCs came the material, which was cDNA or gDNA.

In the original processing: Reference gene primer amplification in the assay estimated nucleated cell counts. Sequencing was performed with immunoSEQ multiplex PCR; in TCRdb, only in-frame clones are kept and a portion is missing. The V and J calls and clone size were taken over from that table, and D and trimming were inferred from the DNA. The profile shows just over 300,000 clones, roughly 87% of them singletons. CDR1 is KGHSH and CDR2 is LQKENI in the germline V gene. The CDR3 length is 14 residues. The junction had 6 bases not matched to a gene; V was cut back by 3 bases and J by 8 bases. What was sequenced was peripheral blood. The V gene is TRBV18, the J gene TRBJ1-1; 10 nucleotides agree with TRBD1. This clonotype was sampled from a man between 18 and 29 years old with active or convalescent COVID-19. In DNA, the CDR3 is TGTGCCAGCTCACCCCAGGGACAGGGGTCCGAAGCTTTCTTT. Protein: CASSPQGQGSEAFF.